This T cell receptor beta chain was recovered during a study of cytomegalovirus exposure and HLA in healthy donors. Study information: HLA-typed donors were the source of around 80 million unique TCRs, which an early data release held.

PCR employed 60 Vbeta and 13 Jbeta primers. In the authors' workflow: There were about 88 million unique TCR beta chains by a later count, and around 10 million of them were shared. Sequencing was performed with immunoSEQ multiplex PCR; in TCRdb, only in-frame clones are kept and a portion is missing. The V and J calls and clone size come from that table; D and trimming were worked out from the DNA. The data show about 100,000 clones, with about four fifths seen just once and 2.5% to 3% held by the top ten. This clone was recorded once. Its antigen remains unidentified. Deletions cut 0 bases from V and 3 bases from J, with 10 bases between. The germline V gene has CDR1 SGHVS and CDR2 FQNEAQ. The CDR3 totals 15 residues. Findings and limits, study-wide: The study flagged around 160 TCR beta chains as cytomegalovirus-associated.

The chain carries TRBV7-8 and TRBJ2-3; a possible D gene is TRBD2 (6 bases). The TCR comes from a female donor in good health and CMV-seropositive. The sequenced material came from PBMCs. The CDR3 region has the DNA TGTGCCAGCAGCTTAGCGGGGGGTCGGACAGATACGCAGTATTTT. Translation gives CASSLAGGRTDTQYF. The complete variable domain, with remaining parts taken from reference TRBV7-8 and TRBJ2-3, reads GAGVSQSPRYKVAKRGQDVALRCDPISGHVSLFWYQQALGQGPEFLTYFQNEAQLDKSGLPSDRFFAERPEGSVSTLKIQRTQQEDSAVYLCASSLAGGRTDTQYFGPGTRLTVL.